A selection of T cell receptor beta chains follows, all from one sample in a study of T cell repertoires in cytomegalovirus infection. TCRdb itself ran the reads through MiXCR, one entry per CDR3 protein. The table includes 100,000 to 150,000 distinct CDR3 sequences, approximately 9.2% detected once. Input material: PBMCs. These receptors originate from a human donor in good health (CMV status not recorded). Some clones in this sample may be carry-over from other donors' samples. Both conserved end residues are part of each CDR3. Each record gives: D gene, V gene, J gene, clone size, CDR3 DNA, CDR3 protein. D genes are given only for firm matches. A clone size is listed for some rows: how often the clone was seen (once, few, many), or a class if it is expanded.

-	TRBV6-6	TRBJ2-7	-	TGTGCCAGCAGTTACCCATTCTACGAGCAGTACTTC	CASSYPFYEQYF
-	TRBV6-5	TRBJ2-5	many	TGTGCCAGCAGTTCGCTATGGGCCCAGTACTTC	CASSSLWAQYF
-	TRBV19	TRBJ2-2	many	TGTGCCACCAAAAGAGGGGCCGACACCGGGGAGCTGTTTTTT	CATKRGADTGELFF
-	TRBV10-3	TRBJ1-1	many	TGTGCCATCAGTGATGGCCCGTACACTGAAGCTTTCTTT	CAISDGPYTEAFF
-	TRBV28	TRBJ2-5	many	TGTGCCAGCAGGCCAACTTGGACAGCCTCGGGGACCCAGTACTTC	CASRPTWTASGTQYF
-	TRBV20-1	TRBJ1-2	-	TGCAGTGCCCAAGCAGGCTATGGCTACACCTTC	CSAQAGYGYTF
-	TRBV12-3/TRBV12-4	TRBJ1-1	many	TGTGCCAGCAGTTTAAAAGGGGGGAATAGTGAAGCTTTCTTT	CASSLKGGNSEAFF
-	TRBV7-2	TRBJ2-3	many	TGTGCCAGCAGCTACCAGGGGGGGAGCACAGATACGCAGTATTTT	CASSYQGGSTDTQYF
TRBD1	TRBV6-6	TRBJ1-1	many	TGTGCCAGCACCTATACAGGGGGGAACACTGAAGCTTTCTTT	CASTYTGGNTEAFF
-	TRBV19	TRBJ1-5	many	TGTGCCAGTAGCGTCACAGGGAAAATCCCTAATCAGCCCCAGCATTTT	CASSVTGKIPNQPQHF
-	TRBV28	TRBJ1-5	-	TGTGCCAGCGACATTCAGCCCCAGCATTTT	CASDIQPQHF
TRBD1	TRBV29-1	TRBJ1-2	few	TGCAGCGTTGAAAAGGACAGGTCGGGCTACACCTTC	CSVEKDRSGYTF
-	TRBV19	TRBJ2-5	-	TGTGCCAGTAACGGAGCAGACCAAGAGACCCAGTACTTC	CASNGADQETQYF
-	TRBV2	TRBJ2-7	-	TGTGCCAGCAGTGAAGGGTTTGAGACATTTGATTCCTACGAGCAGTACTTC	CASSEGFETFDSYEQYF
TRBD2	TRBV12-3/TRBV12-4	TRBJ2-5	few	TGTGCCAGCAGTTTGCCCAGCGGGGGACAAGAGACCCAGTACTTC	CASSLPSGGQETQYF
-	TRBV11-2	TRBJ2-4	many	TGTGCCAGCAGCCCCGGACAGTCCGGGGGCATTCAGTACTTC	CASSPGQSGGIQYF
-	TRBV7-2	TRBJ2-5	many	TGTGCCAGCAGCTCGGGACAACCCACAGAGACCCAGTACTTC	CASSSGQPTETQYF
-	TRBV5-4	TRBJ1-1	few	TGTGCCAGCAGCTTGAGCGGACCCTCGAACACTGAAGCTTTCTTT	CASSLSGPSNTEAFF
-	TRBV29-1	TRBJ1-5	few	TGCAGCGTAGCAGTGGTGGGGAGCAATCAGCCCCAGCATTTT	CSVAVVGSNQPQHF
-	TRBV9	TRBJ1-6	few	TGTGCCAGCAGCGTAGGAGCAAGGAATTCACCCCTCCACTTT	CASSVGARNSPLHF
TRBD2	TRBV5-1	TRBJ2-3	few	TGCGCCAGCAGACGAAGGGAGGGACTAGCGGGGAATCCCACAGATACGCAGTATTTT	CASRRREGLAGNPTDTQYF
-	TRBV7-2	TRBJ1-1	many	TGTGCCTCACAGGGACGCACTGAAGCTTTCTTT	CASQGRTEAFF
TRBD1	TRBV20-1	TRBJ2-1	few	TGCAGTGCTATAAAAACGGGACAGGGGCTGTCCAATGAGCAGTTCTTC	CSAIKTGQGLSNEQFF
TRBD1	TRBV20-1	TRBJ1-6	many	TGCAGTGCGGAAACAGGGGACACGTTGAGTATGGCCCTCCACTTT	CSAETGDTLSMALHF
-	TRBV6-2/TRBV6-3	TRBJ2-2	-	TGTGCCAGCTCGCGGGACCACACCGGGGAGCTGTTTTTT	CASSRDHTGELFF
-	TRBV20-1	TRBJ2-3	few	TGCAGTGCTAGAGATTTCGCGTGGACGCAGTATTTT	CSARDFAWTQYF
TRBD2	TRBV4-3	TRBJ2-1	many	TGCGCCAGCAGCCAAGCGATGATAGCGGGGCTTTACAATGAGCAGTTCTTC	CASSQAMIAGLYNEQFF
-	TRBV20-1	TRBJ1-1	-	TGCAGTGCCGGGGGAGGGGCCGGCACTGAAGCTTTCTTT	CSAGGGAGTEAFF
TRBD2	TRBV28	TRBJ2-7	many	TGTGCCAGCAATCCTACTAGCGGGGGGGTGGACGAGCAGTACTTC	CASNPTSGGVDEQYF
-	TRBV28	TRBJ2-3	many	TGTGCCAGCACTCCCGTGAACTCTCTAGGATTGGATACGCAGTATTTT	CASTPVNSLGLDTQYF
TRBD1	TRBV28	TRBJ1-5	-	TGTGCCAGCAGTTCAGGGACAGGGTGGCAGCCCCAGCATTTT	CASSSGTGWQPQHF
-	TRBV28	TRBJ1-5	many	TGTGCCAGCAGTTTGCGCAGTATCAATCAGCCCCAGCATTTT	CASSLRSINQPQHF
TRBD2	TRBV2	TRBJ2-1	many	TGTGCCAGCAGCGGGACTAGAGGACGGAGTGAGCAGTTCTTC	CASSGTRGRSEQFF
-	TRBV7-2	TRBJ1-5	many	TGTGCCAGCAGCTTAGCTAGCCGAGCGGGGCAGCCCCAGCATTTT	CASSLASRAGQPQHF
-	TRBV6-1	TRBJ1-2	many	TGTGCCAGCAGTGAATCCGGGACTCGGGGAGAAATTTATGGCTACACCTTC	CASSESGTRGEIYGYTF
-	TRBV2	TRBJ1-4	once	TGTGCCAGCAGAGCTGACAGCCCAACTAATGAAAAACTGTTTTTT	CASRADSPTNEKLFF
TRBD2	TRBV19	TRBJ2-1	many	TGTGCCAGTAGGCAATACCCCGGGACTAGCGGGAGTTTGGGCAATGAGCAGTTCTTC	CASRQYPGTSGSLGNEQFF
-	TRBV20-1	TRBJ1-1	many	TGCAGTGCTAGAGAAGGAAGTCAGCTGAACACTGAAGCTTTCTTT	CSAREGSQLNTEAFF
-	TRBV29-1	TRBJ2-1	many	TGCAGCGTTGTGGGGGCTTTAGGCTACAATGAGCAGTTCTTC	CSVVGALGYNEQFF
-	TRBV20-1	TRBJ1-1	-	TGCAGTGCTAGTGCCCCTGTGAACACTGAAGCTTTCTTT	CSASAPVNTEAFF
-	TRBV5-6	TRBJ1-5	few	TGTGCCAGCAGCTTGAGGAGCGCCAATCAGCCCCAGCATTTT	CASSLRSANQPQHF
-	TRBV12-3/TRBV12-4	TRBJ1-1	many	TGTGCCAGCAGGCTCGATCGAGGCGGGGTCACTGAAGCTTTCTTT	CASRLDRGGVTEAFF
-	TRBV2	TRBJ1-1	few	TGTGCCAGCAGTGAAGGGGGGCGGGGGACTGAAGCTTTCTTT	CASSEGGRGTEAFF
-	TRBV27	TRBJ1-5	-	TGTGCCAGCAGCCGTAATGGATACAATCAGCCCCAGCATTTT	CASSRNGYNQPQHF
TRBD2	TRBV29-1	TRBJ2-3	-	TGCAGCGTTGGGTCCCCGGGGGGGGGCACAGATACGCAGTATTTT	CSVGSPGGGTDTQYF
-	TRBV28	TRBJ1-4	-	TGTGCCAGCCTAGAGACGTCCAGATCGGGTGAAAAACTGTTTTTT	CASLETSRSGEKLFF
-	TRBV5-6	TRBJ2-1	few	TGTGCCAGCAGCTTGCCAACAAACTCCTACAATGAGCAGTTCTTC	CASSLPTNSYNEQFF
-	TRBV7-9	TRBJ1-6	many	TGTGCCAGCAGCTTGGGGTATTCACCCCTCCACTTT	CASSLGYSPLHF
TRBD1	TRBV7-2	TRBJ1-5	many	TGTGCCAGCAGCCAGGGACAGACATCCCAGCCCCAGCATTTT	CASSQGQTSQPQHF
TRBD1	TRBV29-1	TRBJ1-1	once	TGCAGCGTTGGCCTGACAGGGGGTAGGACTGAAGCTTTCTTT	CSVGLTGGRTEAFF
TRBD1	TRBV20-1	TRBJ1-1	few	TGCAGTGCGAGGGACAGAAAGAACACTGAAGCTTTCTTT	CSARDRKNTEAFF
TRBD1	TRBV28	TRBJ2-7	many	TGTGCCAGCAGTTTTGCGGGACAGGGGTCCCTCGAGCAGTACTTC	CASSFAGQGSLEQYF